The clone carrying this TCR beta chain was observed a handful of times. As yet, its antigen is unknown. Every sample yielded at least 6.5 million isolated PBMCs. The CDR3 spans 16 residues. Germline V gene lookup returns CDR1 DFQATT and CDR2 SNEGSKA (reference sequence). The J segment lost 6 bases and the V segment lost 3 bases, leaving 12 bases of the junction unmatched. A second PCR, run for about 7 to 11 cycles, used a sample-barcoded 5' primer plus a J-beta primer mix. Each TCR beta cDNA got a 12-nucleotide random molecular identifier. MiXCR was run by TCRdb on the 5' RACE reads, yielding one entry per CDR3 protein. The sample includes more than 650,000 distinct CDR3 sequences, about 20% seen only once; the top ten take roughly 22%. These data originate in a study of blood T cells in healthy people across ages. Findings and caveats of the study: Unsorted PBMC material precluded a definitive naive versus antigen-experienced comparison.

This sequence joins TRBV20-1 and TRBJ1-5, with 9 bases lining up with TRBD1. The sample comprised blood. The TCR originated in a man aged 65 to 85 in good health. The CDR3 reads CSASNRPTGGVQPQHF. DNA of the CDR3: TGCAGTGCTAGCAATCGCCCGACAGGGGGTGTTCAGCCCCAGCATTTT.